Listed below are T cell receptor beta chains from one sample, sequenced in a study of Ad26.COV2.S vaccination and SARS-CoV-2 variants. The assay was immunoSEQ multiplex PCR, and TCRdb's table has in-frame clones only and misses some. The sample has 400,000 to 500,000 clones, over 75% seen once. Sequenced here: peripheral blood, sampled in a trial of Ad26.COV2.S vaccine versus placebo. All receptors derive from a person aged 18 to 65 who received the Ad26.COV2.S COVID-19 vaccine or a placebo. CDR3s include the opening cysteine and the closing phenylalanine or tryptophan. Fields, in order: V gene, D gene, J gene, clone size, CDR3 DNA, CDR3 protein. D genes are given only for firm matches. The listing skips clone size in some rows; elsewhere it reads once, few, many or a size class.

V: TRBV18
D: TRBD1
J: TRBJ1-1
size: .
DNA: TGTGCCAGCTCACTACGGACAGGGACCATGAACACTGAAGCTTTCTTT
CDR3: CASSLRTGTMNTEAFF

V: TRBV7-9
D: TRBD2
J: TRBJ2-7
size: .
DNA: TGTGCCAGCAGCTCTAGCGGAAGCTCCTACGAGCAGTACTTC
CDR3: CASSSSGSSYEQYF

V: TRBV7-9
D: .
J: TRBJ1-2
size: once
DNA: TGTGCCAGCAGCTCTACAGAGGTCCCCCGATCTAACTATGGCTACACCTTC
CDR3: CASSSTEVPRSNYGYTF

V: TRBV5-1
D: .
J: TRBJ2-3
size: .
DNA: TGCGCCAGCAGCAGCCTAGCGTCAGATACGCAGTATTTT
CDR3: CASSSLASDTQYF

V: TRBV7-9
D: TRBD1
J: TRBJ2-1
size: .
DNA: TGTGCCAGCAGCTTAGACGGACAGGGGTACAATGAGCAGTTCTTC
CDR3: CASSLDGQGYNEQFF

V: TRBV18
D: .
J: TRBJ2-2
size: once
DNA: TGTGCCAGCTCACCGTTTGGGTTCCGGGGGACCACCGGGGAGCTGTTTTTT
CDR3: CASSPFGFRGTTGELFF

V: TRBV7-9
D: .
J: TRBJ2-1
size: .
DNA: TGTGCCAGCAGCCACACTAGTTCAAATGAGCAGTTCTTC
CDR3: CASSHTSSNEQFF

V: TRBV9
D: TRBD1
J: TRBJ1-4
size: .
DNA: TGTGCCAGCAGCGCCTCCGGGACAGGGGGCGCAGCTAATGAAAAACTGTTTTTT
CDR3: CASSASGTGGAANEKLFF

V: TRBV2
D: .
J: TRBJ1-4
size: .
DNA: TGTGCCAGCAGTTCAGGACGGTCCCTAACTAATGAAAAACTGTTTTTT
CDR3: CASSSGRSLTNEKLFF

V: TRBV7-9
D: .
J: TRBJ2-5
size: .
DNA: TGTGCCAGCAGCGTCCAGGGGCGGGAGACCCAGTACTTC
CDR3: CASSVQGRETQYF

V: TRBV3-1/TRBV3-2
D: TRBD2
J: TRBJ2-1
size: .
DNA: TGTGCCAGCAGCCAAGGTGCGGGGGGCCACAATGAGCAGTTCTTC
CDR3: CASSQGAGGHNEQFF

V: TRBV6-5
D: .
J: TRBJ2-1
size: .
DNA: TGTGCCAGCGCTATCGGGGCTAGATCCGTCCCGCAGTTCTTC
CDR3: CASAIGARSVPQFF

V: TRBV27
D: .
J: TRBJ2-7
size: .
DNA: TGTGCCAGCAGGCAGGGGTCCCTATCCTACGAGCAGTACTTC
CDR3: CASRQGSLSYEQYF

V: TRBV21-1
D: .
J: TRBJ2-7
size: few
DNA: TGTGCCAGCAGCAAAGAACGTAGCTCCTACGAGCAGTACTTC
CDR3: CASSKERSSYEQYF

V: TRBV10-2
D: TRBD2
J: TRBJ2-2
size: .
DNA: TGCGCCAGCAGTGAGCCGGCGGGGGGGAACACCGGGGAGCTGTTTTTT
CDR3: CASSEPAGGNTGELFF

V: TRBV24-1
D: .
J: TRBJ1-5
size: .
DNA: TGTGCCACCAGTGATCCCCGCGGGGGGGAGCCCCAGCATTTT
CDR3: CATSDPRGGEPQHF

V: TRBV16
D: .
J: TRBJ1-1
size: .
DNA: TGTGCCAGCAGCCAAGGGACACCGAACACTGAAGCTTTCTTT
CDR3: CASSQGTPNTEAFF

V: TRBV9
D: .
J: TRBJ2-1
size: .
DNA: TGTGCCAGCAGCGTAGGAGGGGATAGCTCCTACAATGAGCAGTTCTTC
CDR3: CASSVGGDSSYNEQFF

V: TRBV6-5
D: .
J: TRBJ2-2
size: .
DNA: TGTGCCAGCAGTAGGGGGTACACCGGGGAGCTGTTTTTT
CDR3: CASSRGYTGELFF

V: TRBV4-1
D: TRBD1
J: TRBJ2-7
size: .
DNA: TGCGCCAGCAGCCCCGAGGGGGCCCGGGAGCAGTACTTC
CDR3: CASSPEGAREQYF

V: TRBV15
D: .
J: TRBJ1-6
size: .
DNA: TGTGCCACCAGCATGGGGGCAACGAAGTTTCTGCCCCTCCACTTT
CDR3: CATSMGATKFLPLHF

V: TRBV7-2
D: .
J: TRBJ1-1
size: few
DNA: TGTGCCAGCAGCTTGACCGAGAACACTGAAGCTTTCTTT
CDR3: CASSLTENTEAFF

V: TRBV6-5
D: .
J: TRBJ2-3
size: .
DNA: TGTGCCAGCAGCCGGAGGTCCTCAGATACGCAGTATTTT
CDR3: CASSRRSSDTQYF

V: TRBV7-9
D: .
J: TRBJ2-2
size: .
DNA: TGTGCCAGCAATAGCGGTGGGTTGAGGAAGAACACCGGGGAGCTGTTTTTT
CDR3: CASNSGGLRKNTGELFF

V: TRBV12-3/TRBV12-4
D: .
J: TRBJ2-5
size: .
DNA: TGTGCCAGCAGTGCACCGGGGCGAGAGACCCAGTACTTC
CDR3: CASSAPGRETQYF

V: TRBV6-5
D: TRBD1
J: TRBJ2-7
size: .
DNA: TGTGCCAGCAGTAGAAGACAGGGCACCTACGAGCAGTACTTC
CDR3: CASSRRQGTYEQYF

V: TRBV5-4
D: .
J: TRBJ2-7
size: .
DNA: TGTGCCAGCAGCTTGAAAAACATTAAAATTGGGGTGGCTTACGAGCAGTACTTC
CDR3: CASSLKNIKIGVAYEQYF

V: TRBV19
D: TRBD1
J: TRBJ2-7
size: .
DNA: TGTGCCAGTAGTCTCGGGACAGCCTACGAGCAGTACTTC
CDR3: CASSLGTAYEQYF

V: TRBV27
D: TRBD1
J: TRBJ2-7
size: once
DNA: TGTGCCAGCAGTTTAGCCGGGACAGGAACCTACGAGCAGTACTTC
CDR3: CASSLAGTGTYEQYF

V: TRBV24-1
D: .
J: TRBJ2-1
size: once
DNA: TGTGCCACCAGTGCCCTCAAGCAGACGCCCTCTAATGAGCAGTTCTTC
CDR3: CATSALKQTPSNEQFF

V: TRBV28
D: .
J: TRBJ2-5
size: once
DNA: TGTGCCAGCAGGCAGGTAGGGGAGACCCAGTACTTC
CDR3: CASRQVGETQYF

V: TRBV7-9
D: TRBD1
J: TRBJ1-5
size: few
DNA: TGTGCCAGCAGCCCGGGACAGGGGTCCCAAGAGCCCCAGCATTTT
CDR3: CASSPGQGSQEPQHF

V: TRBV20-1
D: .
J: TRBJ2-5
size: .
DNA: TGCAGTGCTAGTCCCGGGCAGCAGAGGGGGACCCAGTACTTC
CDR3: CSASPGQQRGTQYF

V: TRBV6-4
D: TRBD1
J: TRBJ1-6
size: .
DNA: TGTGCCAGCAGTGAAGAGTACGGGACAGACACTAATTCACCCCTCCACTTT
CDR3: CASSEEYGTDTNSPLHF

V: TRBV27
D: .
J: TRBJ2-2
size: .
DNA: TGTGCCAGCAGTTCCCTCTTCGATGGTTCAGGGGTCACCGGGGAGCTGTTTTTT
CDR3: CASSSLFDGSGVTGELFF

V: TRBV27
D: .
J: TRBJ2-1
size: .
DNA: TGTGCCAGCAGTCCCGAGAGGGGGGGGCGGAATGAGCAGTTCTTC
CDR3: CASSPERGGRNEQFF

V: TRBV19
D: .
J: TRBJ1-4
size: .
DNA: TGTGCCAGTAGTACCCAAGTTGCAACTAATGAAAAACTGTTTTTT
CDR3: CASSTQVATNEKLFF

V: TRBV5-6
D: .
J: TRBJ2-3
size: .
DNA: TGTGCCAGCAGCTATAGGGCGGGGCGGACAGATACGCAGTATTTT
CDR3: CASSYRAGRTDTQYF

V: TRBV7-2
D: TRBD1
J: TRBJ1-2
size: .
DNA: TGTGCCAGCAGCCCGACTCGCGGGACAGGATATGGCTACACCTTC
CDR3: CASSPTRGTGYGYTF

V: TRBV29-1
D: .
J: TRBJ1-3
size: .
DNA: TGCAGCGCAATTAGCTCTGGAAACACCATATATTTT
CDR3: CSAISSGNTIYF

V: TRBV10-3
D: .
J: TRBJ2-7
size: .
DNA: TGTGCCATCAGAACAGGGAGCTCCTACGAGCAGTACTTC
CDR3: CAIRTGSSYEQYF

V: TRBV27
D: TRBD1
J: TRBJ2-1
size: once
DNA: TGTGCCAGCAGTTCCGGGACAGGGATTTGGGCCTACAATGAGCAGTTCTTC
CDR3: CASSSGTGIWAYNEQFF

V: TRBV12-5
D: .
J: TRBJ2-1
size: .
DNA: TGTGCTAGTGGTTTGGTAAGGGGGGCGCATGAGCAGTTCTTC
CDR3: CASGLVRGAHEQFF

V: TRBV5-1
D: .
J: TRBJ2-1
size: .
DNA: TGCGCCAGCAGCTTAGGGGCAGCAGACAATGAGCAGTTCTTC
CDR3: CASSLGAADNEQFF

V: TRBV13
D: TRBD1
J: TRBJ1-5
size: .
DNA: TGTGCCAGCAGCTTCGGACAGGGCGGCGGCAATCAGCCCCAGCATTTT
CDR3: CASSFGQGGGNQPQHF

V: TRBV10-3
D: .
J: TRBJ2-7
size: .
DNA: TGTGCCATCACCCCGGGCAGCCGGGTTGTGGACGAGCAGTACTTC
CDR3: CAITPGSRVVDEQYF

V: TRBV9
D: TRBD2
J: TRBJ2-1
size: .
DNA: TGTGCCAGCAGTCCCGGGGGGAGCTCCTACAATGAGCAGTTCTTC
CDR3: CASSPGGSSYNEQFF

V: TRBV5-4
D: TRBD1
J: TRBJ1-1
size: .
DNA: TGTGCCAGCAGCTCTACCGCCGCGGACAGGGGATTT
CDR3: CASSSTAADRGF

V: TRBV5-1
D: TRBD1
J: TRBJ1-2
size: .
DNA: TGCGCCAGCAGCTTGGTTCCACCTTCGCTGACAGGGCCGGCGGGTGGCTACACCTTC
CDR3: CASSLVPPSLTGPAGGYTF

V: TRBV18
D: .
J: TRBJ2-5
size: .
DNA: TGTGCCAGCTCACCAGGAGTCTCCAGGGAAGAGACCCAGTACTTC
CDR3: CASSPGVSREETQYF